This entry lists 9 T cell receptor beta chains sequenced from one sample in a study of OX40 agonist ivuxolimab in advanced cancers. The repertoire was sequenced with immunoSEQ multiplex PCR; TCRdb's copy has only in-frame clones and lacks some. The sample lists about 72,000 clones; around 91% were seen once. Sequencing was performed on CD4+ or CD8+ T cells sorted from blood, taken in a trial of the OX40 agonist ivuxolimab. These receptors were collected from an adult with an advanced solid tumor such as melanoma, head and neck, liver or kidney cancer.

In DNA form, the CDR3 reads TGTGCCAGCAGTCCCCTCCCGCTCATGGGAGTATTAAGCACAGATACGCAGTATTTT. Translating gives CASSPLPLMGVLSTDTQYF. The chain is built from TRBV28 and TRBJ2-3; TRBD2 is a possible D gene (5 bases). Germline values: CDR1 MDHEN, CDR2 SYDVKM. The CDR3 extends over 19 amino acids. The germline V and J ends were trimmed by 5 bases and 0 bases, with 24 bases remaining between them.

J is TRBJ2-1 and V is TRBV11-3, with 11 bases matching TRBD2. Trimming removed 1 base from V and 6 bases from J; junction bases left unmatched: 8. In germline, CDR1 is SGHNT, CDR2 YENEEA. The CDR3 has 17 residues. This chain's CDR3 is CASSLGFWLAGGNEQFF. In DNA, the CDR3 is TGTGCCAGCAGCTTAGGTTTCTGGCTAGCGGGAGGCAATGAGCAGTTCTTC.

As for this clone: An end of the junction differs from the germline gene, which may be a read error. Additional DNA sequences in this sample encode the identical CDR3. The chain uses TRBV7-7 and TRBJ2-5; D may be TRBD2 (6 bases). Germline values: CDR1 SSHAT, CDR2 FNYEAQ (reference sequence). The CDR3 length is 14 residues. In DNA, the CDR3 is TGTGCTAGCAGCCCCGTAGCGGATCAAGAGACCCAGTACTTC. This sequence encodes CASSPVADQETQYF.

The chain joins TRBV29-1 to TRBJ1-2, with a weak D call TRBD1 (5 bases). V was cut by 4 bases and J by 4 bases, with 13 bases left in between. Germline values: CDR1 SQVTM, CDR2 ANQGSEA. The CDR3 contains 13 residues. CDR3 amino acids: CSVAAGRSYGYTF. The CDR3 bases are TGCAGCGTTGCGGCAGGGCGAAGCTATGGCTACACCTTC.

The gene calls are TRBV5-4 and TRBJ1-2; 10 bases agree with TRBD1. After removal of 4 bases from V and 4 bases from J, the junction contained 7 bases not matched to a gene. The CDR3 spans 15 residues. CDR1 is SGHNT, CDR2 YYREEE, per germline (reference sequence). The CDR3 is CASSQPGQGSYGYTF. The CDR3, as DNA: TGTGCCAGCAGCCAACCGGGACAGGGGTCCTATGGCTACACCTTC.

The V and J genes are TRBV28 and TRBJ1-1, with D unclear. Per germline, CDR1 MDHEN and CDR2 SYDVKM. This CDR3 is built from 14 residues. The V gene lost 0 bases and the J gene lost 5 bases, with 10 bases spanning the gap. The CDR3 sequence: CASSLWARGTEAFF. The DNA for the CDR3 is TGTGCCAGCAGTTTATGGGCCCGGGGTACTGAAGCTTTCTTT.

V usage is TRBV5-4 and J usage is TRBJ2-1, with 9 nucleotides matching TRBD1. J gave up 5 bases and V 4 bases, and 10 bases lay outside the gene matches. The CDR3 sequence is 16 residues long. In germline, CDR1 is SGHNT, CDR2 YYREEE (reference sequence). The CDR3 sequence is CASSGPDRGVDNEQFF. CDR3 nucleotide sequence: TGTGCCAGCAGCGGACCGGACAGGGGAGTAGACAATGAGCAGTTCTTC. Together with reference TRBV5-4 and TRBJ2-1, the CDR3 gives the full variable domain: ETGVTQSPTHLIKTRGQQVTLRCSSQSGHNTVSWYQQALGQGPQFIFQYYREEENGRGNFPPRFSGLQFPNYSSELNVNALELDDSALYLCASSGPDRGVDNEQFFGPGTRLTVL.

This clone was counted once. CDR3 nucleotides: TGTGCCAGCAGTGACTCCCCAGGGAAAGGGACAGATACGCAGTATTTT. This gives the protein CASSDSPGKGTDTQYF. The chain carries TRBV6-4 and TRBJ2-3, with D maybe TRBD1 (5 bases). With 0 bases removed from V and 3 bases from J, the gap between germline ends came to 13 bases. The CDR3 totals 16 residues. CDR1 MRHNA and CDR2 SNTAGT come from the germline V gene.

This chain joins TRBV5-6 and TRBJ1-3; D may be TRBD1 (6 bases). This CDR3 spans 16 amino acids. Germline assignment: CDR1 SGHDT and CDR2 YYEEEE. V was shortened by 4 bases and J by 4 bases, with 18 bases between the two germline ends. CDR3 nucleotide sequence: TGTGCCAGCAGCCCCCAACCGGGGGGCGCAGGAAACACCATATATTTT. Translation gives CASSPQPGGAGNTIYF.